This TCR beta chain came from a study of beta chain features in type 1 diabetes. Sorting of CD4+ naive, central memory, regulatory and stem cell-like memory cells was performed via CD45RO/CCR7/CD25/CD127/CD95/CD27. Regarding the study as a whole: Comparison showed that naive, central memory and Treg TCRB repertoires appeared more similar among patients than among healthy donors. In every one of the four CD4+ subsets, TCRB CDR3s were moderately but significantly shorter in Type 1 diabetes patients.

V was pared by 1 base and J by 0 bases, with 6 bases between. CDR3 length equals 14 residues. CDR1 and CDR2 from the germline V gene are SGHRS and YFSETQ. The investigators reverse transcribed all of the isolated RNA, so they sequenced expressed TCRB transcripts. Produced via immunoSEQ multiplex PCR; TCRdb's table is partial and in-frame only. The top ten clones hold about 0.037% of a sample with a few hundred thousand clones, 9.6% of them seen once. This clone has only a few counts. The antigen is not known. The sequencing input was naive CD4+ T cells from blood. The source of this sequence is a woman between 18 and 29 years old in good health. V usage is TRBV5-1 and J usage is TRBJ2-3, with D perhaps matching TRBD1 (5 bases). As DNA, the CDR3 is TGCGCCAGCAGCTTGCCAGGGAGCACAGATACGCAGTATTTT. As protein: CASSLPGSTDTQYF.